This record concerns one T cell receptor beta chain sequence. The data were taken from a study of blood T cell repertoires in COVID-19. Study background: Donors in the United States, Italy and Spain gave samples during acute or convalescent COVID-19. T cells, B-cell-depleted T cells, or PBMCs supplied cDNA or gDNA.

Study processing details: Researchers report that nucleated cell counts were estimated from reference gene primer amplification. The table came from immunoSEQ multiplex PCR; TCRdb's copy has only in-frame clones and leaves some out. That table supplies the V and J calls and clone size; D and trimming were determined from the DNA. The sample carries 220,000 or so clones, about nine tenths recorded once. The CDR3 totals 15 residues. After removal of 2 bases from V and 10 bases from J, the junction contained 6 bases not matched to a gene. Germline values: CDR1 SGHDT, CDR2 YYEEEE. This sequence originates from a man aged 55 to 70 who had recovered from COVID-19. The chain recombines TRBV5-6 with TRBJ1-6; 10 positions match TRBD1. The material sequenced was peripheral blood. Written as DNA, the CDR3 is TGTGCCAGCAGCTTTGGGACAGGGGTTCACTCACCCCTCCACTTT. Residues: CASSFGTGVHSPLHF.